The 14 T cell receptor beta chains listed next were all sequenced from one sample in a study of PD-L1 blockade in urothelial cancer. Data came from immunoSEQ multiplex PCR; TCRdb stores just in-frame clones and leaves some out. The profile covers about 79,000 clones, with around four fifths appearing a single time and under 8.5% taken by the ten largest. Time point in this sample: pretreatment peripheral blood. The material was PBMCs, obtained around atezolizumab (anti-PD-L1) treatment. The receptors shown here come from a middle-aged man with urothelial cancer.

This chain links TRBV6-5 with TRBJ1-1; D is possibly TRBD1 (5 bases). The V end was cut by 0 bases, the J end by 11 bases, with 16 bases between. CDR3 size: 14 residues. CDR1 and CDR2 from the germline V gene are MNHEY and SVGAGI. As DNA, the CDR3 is TGTGCCAGCAGTTACTCTACCGGGACCCGGGAGGCTTTCTTT. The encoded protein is CASSYSTGTREAFF.

The CDR3 DNA is TGCGCCAGCAGCTTGACCCCGACAGGGGTTGTCACAGATACGCAGTATTTT. This codes for CASSLTPTGVVTDTQYF. The chain links TRBV5-1 to TRBJ2-3, with TRBD1 matching 8 bases. With V trimmed by 1 base and J by 2 bases, 9 bases remained unmatched. CDR1 SGHRS and CDR2 YFSETQ come from the germline V gene. The CDR3 sequence is 17 residues long. Full variable domain (outside the CDR3, taken from reference TRBV5-1 and TRBJ2-3): KAGVTQTPRYLIKTRGQQVTLSCSPISGHRSVSWYQQTPGQGLQFLFEYFSETQRNKGNFPGRFSGRQFSNSRSEMNVSTLELGDSALYLCASSLTPTGVVTDTQYFGPGTRLTVL.

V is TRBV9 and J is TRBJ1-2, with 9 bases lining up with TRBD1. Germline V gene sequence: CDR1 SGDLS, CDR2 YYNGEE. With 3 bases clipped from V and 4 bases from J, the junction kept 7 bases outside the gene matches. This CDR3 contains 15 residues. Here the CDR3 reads CASSATTGGIYGYTF. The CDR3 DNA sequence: TGTGCCAGCAGCGCAACGACAGGGGGTATCTATGGCTACACCTTC.

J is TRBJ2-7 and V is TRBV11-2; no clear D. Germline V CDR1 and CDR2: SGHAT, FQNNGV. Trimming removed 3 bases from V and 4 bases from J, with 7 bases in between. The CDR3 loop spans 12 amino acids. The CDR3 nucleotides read TGTGCCAGCAGCTTCCCCAATTACGAGCAGTACTTC. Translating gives CASSFPNYEQYF. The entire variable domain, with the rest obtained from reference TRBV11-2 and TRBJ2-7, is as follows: EAGVAQSPRYKIIEKRQSVAFWCNPISGHATLYWYQQILGQGPKLLIQFQNNGVVDDSQLPKDRFSAERLKGVDSTLKIQPAKLEDSAVYLCASSFPNYEQYFGPGTRLTVT.

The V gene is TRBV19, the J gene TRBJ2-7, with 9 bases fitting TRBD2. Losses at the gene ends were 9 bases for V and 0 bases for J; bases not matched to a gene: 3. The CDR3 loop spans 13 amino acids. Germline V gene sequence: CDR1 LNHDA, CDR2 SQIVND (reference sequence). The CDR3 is CARYSGSSYEQYF. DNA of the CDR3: TGTGCCAGGTATAGCGGGAGCTCCTACGAGCAGTACTTC.

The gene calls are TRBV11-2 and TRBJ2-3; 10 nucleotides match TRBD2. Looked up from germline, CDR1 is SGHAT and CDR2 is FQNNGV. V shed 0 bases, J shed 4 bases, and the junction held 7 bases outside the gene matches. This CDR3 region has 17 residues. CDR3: CASSLEASGRDPDTQYF. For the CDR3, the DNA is TGTGCCAGCAGCTTAGAGGCCAGCGGGAGGGATCCAGATACGCAGTATTTT. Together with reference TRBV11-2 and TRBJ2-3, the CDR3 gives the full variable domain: EAGVAQSPRYKIIEKRQSVAFWCNPISGHATLYWYQQILGQGPKLLIQFQNNGVVDDSQLPKDRFSAERLKGVDSTLKIQPAKLEDSAVYLCASSLEASGRDPDTQYFGPGTRLTVL.

The CDR3 sequence: CASSLPSGETQYF. CDR3 sequence (DNA): TGTGCCAGCAGTTTGCCGAGCGGGGAGACCCAGTACTTC. The chain recombines TRBV28 with TRBJ2-5, with TRBD2 as a possible D gene (6 bases). Trimming cost V 3 bases and J 5 bases, with 10 bases left between them. The germline V gene has CDR1 MDHEN and CDR2 SYDVKM. The CDR3 loop spans 13 amino acids. Combining the CDR3 with reference TRBV28 and TRBJ2-5 gives the whole variable domain DVKVTQSSRYLVKRTGEKVFLECVQDMDHENMFWYRQDPGLGLRLIYFSYDVKMKEKGDIPEGYSVSREKKERFSLILESASTNQTSMYLCASSLPSGETQYFGPGTRLLVL.

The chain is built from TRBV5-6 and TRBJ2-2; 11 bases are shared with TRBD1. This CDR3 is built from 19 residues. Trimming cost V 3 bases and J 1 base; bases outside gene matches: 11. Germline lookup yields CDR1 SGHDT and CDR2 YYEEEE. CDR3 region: CASSSPYGTGGLNTGELFF. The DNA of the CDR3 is TGTGCCAGCAGCTCCCCATATGGGACAGGGGGATTGAACACCGGGGAGCTGTTTTTT.

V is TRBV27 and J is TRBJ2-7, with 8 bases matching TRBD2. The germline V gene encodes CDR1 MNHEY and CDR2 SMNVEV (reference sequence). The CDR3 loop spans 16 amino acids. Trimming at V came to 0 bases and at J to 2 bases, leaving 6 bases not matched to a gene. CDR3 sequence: CASSLSVAGGAYEQYF. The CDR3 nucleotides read TGTGCCAGCAGTTTATCGGTCGCGGGAGGAGCCTACGAGCAGTACTTC.

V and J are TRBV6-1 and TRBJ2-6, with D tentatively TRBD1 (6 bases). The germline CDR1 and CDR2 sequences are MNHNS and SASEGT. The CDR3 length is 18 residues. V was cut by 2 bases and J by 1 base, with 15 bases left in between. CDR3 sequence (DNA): TGTGCCAGCAGTGAATTGGCCAGGGGTGGATCTGGGGCCAACGTCCTGACTTTC. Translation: CASSELARGGSGANVLTF.

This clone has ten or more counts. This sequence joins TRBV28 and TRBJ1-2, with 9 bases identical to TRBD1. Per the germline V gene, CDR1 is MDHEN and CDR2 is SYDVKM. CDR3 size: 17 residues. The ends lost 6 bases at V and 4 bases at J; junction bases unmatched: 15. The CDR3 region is CASRNLPSRDRAYGYTF. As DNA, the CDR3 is TGTGCCAGCAGGAACTTACCGTCCAGGGACAGGGCCTATGGCTACACCTTC.

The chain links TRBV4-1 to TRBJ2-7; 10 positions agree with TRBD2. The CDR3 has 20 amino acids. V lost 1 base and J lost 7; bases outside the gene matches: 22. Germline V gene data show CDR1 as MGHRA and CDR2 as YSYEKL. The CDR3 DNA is TGCGCCAGCAGCCAAGTGGTTCAGCGGGAGGGCCCAATTTCCCTTACAGAGCAGTACTTC. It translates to CASSQVVQREGPISLTEQYF.

CDR3 nucleotides: TGTGCCTGCCGCCGGGGACAGGGAAACACCATATATTTT. Protein sequence: CACRRGQGNTIYF. This chain links TRBV30 with TRBJ1-3, with TRBD1 matching 7 bases. Germline loops: CDR1 GTSNPN, CDR2 SVGIG (reference sequence). This CDR3 is built from 13 residues. Trimming took 6 bases from V and 4 from J; bases not matched to a gene: 6.

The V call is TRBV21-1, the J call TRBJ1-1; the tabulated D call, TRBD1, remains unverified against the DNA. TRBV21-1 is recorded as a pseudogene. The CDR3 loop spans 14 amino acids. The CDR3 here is CASSSRQVNTEAFF. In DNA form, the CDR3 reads TGTGCCAGCAGCAGTCGGCAGGTCAACACTGAAGCTTTCTTT.